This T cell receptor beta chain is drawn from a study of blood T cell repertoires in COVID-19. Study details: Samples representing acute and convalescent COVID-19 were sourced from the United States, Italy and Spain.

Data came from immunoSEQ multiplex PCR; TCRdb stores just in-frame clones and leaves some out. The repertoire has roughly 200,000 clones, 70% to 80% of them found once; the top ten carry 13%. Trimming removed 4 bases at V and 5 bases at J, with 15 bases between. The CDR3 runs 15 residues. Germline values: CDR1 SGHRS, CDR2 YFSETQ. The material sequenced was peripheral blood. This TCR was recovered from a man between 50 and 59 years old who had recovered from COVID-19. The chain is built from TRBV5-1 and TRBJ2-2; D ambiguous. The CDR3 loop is CASSLSPGNTGELFF. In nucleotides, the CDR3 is TGCGCCAGCAGCCTAAGCCCAGGAAATACCGGGGAGCTGTTTTTT.